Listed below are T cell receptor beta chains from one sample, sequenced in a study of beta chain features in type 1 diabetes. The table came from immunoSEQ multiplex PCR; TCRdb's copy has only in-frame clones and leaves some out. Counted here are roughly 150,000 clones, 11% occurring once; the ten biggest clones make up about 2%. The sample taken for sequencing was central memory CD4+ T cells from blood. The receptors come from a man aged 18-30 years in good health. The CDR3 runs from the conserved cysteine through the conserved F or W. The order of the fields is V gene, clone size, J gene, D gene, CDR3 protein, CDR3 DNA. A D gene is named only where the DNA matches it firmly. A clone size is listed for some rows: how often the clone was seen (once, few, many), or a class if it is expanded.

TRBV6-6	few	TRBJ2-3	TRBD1	CASSRQGDTQYF	TGTGCCAGCAGTCGACAGGGAGATACGCAGTATTTT
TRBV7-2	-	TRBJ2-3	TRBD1	CASSLARQGGTDTQYF	TGTGCCAGCAGCTTAGCGAGACAGGGGGGGACAGATACGCAGTATTTT
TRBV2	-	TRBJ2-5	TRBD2	CASSSSGGALETQYF	TGTGCCAGCAGTTCTAGCGGGGGGGCCCTCGAGACCCAGTACTTC
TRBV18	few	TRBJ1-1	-	CASSNGGGGTEAFF	TGTGCCAGCTCAAATGGGGGCGGCGGCACTGAAGCTTTCTTT
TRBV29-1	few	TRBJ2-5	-	CSVGETQYF	TGCAGCGTTGGGGAGACCCAGTACTTC
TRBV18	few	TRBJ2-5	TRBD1	CASSPPRQGGRETQYF	TGTGCCAGCTCACCACCGAGACAGGGCGGTCGAGAGACCCAGTACTTC
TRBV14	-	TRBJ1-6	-	CASSQVEGRNSPLHF	TGTGCCAGCAGCCAAGTAGAGGGCCGGAATTCACCCCTCCACTTT
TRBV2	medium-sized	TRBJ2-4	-	CASSVKGQENIQYF	TGTGCCAGCAGTGTGAAGGGGCAGGAAAACATTCAGTACTTC
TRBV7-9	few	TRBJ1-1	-	CASSFLVENTEAFF	TGTGCCAGCAGCTTCCTGGTGGAGAACACTGAAGCTTTCTTT
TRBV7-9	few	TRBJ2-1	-	CASSLAPEGRSYNEQFF	TGTGCCAGCAGCTTAGCGCCGGAGGGCCGCTCCTACAATGAGCAGTTCTTC
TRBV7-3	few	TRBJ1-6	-	CASRLGGGNSPLHF	TGTGCCAGCCGCCTCGGGGGAGGCAATTCACCCCTCCACTTT
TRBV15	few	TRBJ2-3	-	CATNTRRSRADTQYF	TGTGCCACAAACACACGGAGGAGCAGGGCAGATACGCAGTATTTT
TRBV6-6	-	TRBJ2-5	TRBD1	CASRWGQGKETQYF	TGTGCCAGCAGATGGGGACAGGGGAAAGAGACCCAGTACTTC
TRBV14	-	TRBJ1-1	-	CASSQGWSLAFF	TGTGCCAGCAGCCAGGGATGGTCATTGGCTTTCTTT
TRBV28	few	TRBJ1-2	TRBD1	CASIRDSLNYGYTF	TGTGCCAGCATCCGGGACAGTCTTAACTATGGCTACACCTTC
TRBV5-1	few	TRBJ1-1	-	CASSSSSAGTEAFF	TGCGCCAGCAGCTCGAGCTCGGCGGGCACTGAAGCTTTCTTT
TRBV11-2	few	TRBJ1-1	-	CASSSNSQGIGAFF	TGTGCCAGCAGCTCCAATAGCCAGGGAATTGGAGCTTTCTTT
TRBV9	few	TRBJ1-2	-	CASSREDSANYGYTF	TGTGCCAGCTCGCGGGAGGACAGCGCTAACTATGGCTACACCTTC
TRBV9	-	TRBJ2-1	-	CASSPMGRGAYNEQFF	TGTGCCAGCAGCCCTATGGGCAGGGGCGCCTACAATGAGCAGTTCTTC
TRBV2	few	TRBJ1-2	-	CASSIRDGYTF	TGTGCCAGCAGTATAAGGGACGGCTACACCTTC
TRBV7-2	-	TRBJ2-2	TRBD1	CASSYPRQGAVNTGELFF	TGTGCCAGCAGCTACCCACGACAGGGGGCAGTAAACACCGGGGAGCTGTTTTTT
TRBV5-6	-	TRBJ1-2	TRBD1	CASLLKGAVTGGYTF	TGTGCCAGCCTCCTGAAGGGGGCAGTCACAGGTGGCTACACCTTC
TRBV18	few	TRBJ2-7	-	CASSQKQGSSLYEQYF	TGTGCCAGCTCGCAGAAACAGGGCAGTTCCCTCTACGAGCAGTACTTC
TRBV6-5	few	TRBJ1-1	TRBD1	CASSYTTGGTSEAFF	TGTGCCAGCAGTTATACGACAGGGGGGACGTCTGAAGCTTTCTTT
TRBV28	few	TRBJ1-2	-	CASSLSPGRDKGYTF	TGTGCCAGCAGTTTGTCCCCTGGCAGGGATAAAGGCTACACCTTC
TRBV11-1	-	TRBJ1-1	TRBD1	CASTPGPGQGITEAFF	TGTGCCAGCACCCCCGGGCCGGGACAGGGAATCACTGAAGCTTTCTTT
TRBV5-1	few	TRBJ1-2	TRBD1	CASSSITGAHGYTF	TGCGCCAGCAGCTCTATAACAGGGGCCCATGGCTACACCTTC
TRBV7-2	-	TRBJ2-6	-	CASSLGTMRGANVLTF	TGTGCCAGCAGCTTAGGAACTATGAGAGGGGCCAACGTCCTGACTTTC
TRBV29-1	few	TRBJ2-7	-	CSVEERRGRGEQYF	TGCAGCGTTGAAGAGCGGCGCGGCAGGGGAGAGCAGTACTTC
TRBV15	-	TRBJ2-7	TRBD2	CATSSRQAGETEQYF	TGTGCCACCAGCAGTCGACAAGCGGGAGAAACCGAGCAGTACTTC
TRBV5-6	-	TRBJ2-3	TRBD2	CASSLNGGRGTDTQYF	TGTGCCAGCAGCTTGAATGGCGGGAGGGGCACAGATACGCAGTATTTT
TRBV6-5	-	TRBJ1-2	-	CASSFPLSLSYTF	TGTGCCAGCAGTTTCCCTCTTTCTCTAAGCTACACCTTC